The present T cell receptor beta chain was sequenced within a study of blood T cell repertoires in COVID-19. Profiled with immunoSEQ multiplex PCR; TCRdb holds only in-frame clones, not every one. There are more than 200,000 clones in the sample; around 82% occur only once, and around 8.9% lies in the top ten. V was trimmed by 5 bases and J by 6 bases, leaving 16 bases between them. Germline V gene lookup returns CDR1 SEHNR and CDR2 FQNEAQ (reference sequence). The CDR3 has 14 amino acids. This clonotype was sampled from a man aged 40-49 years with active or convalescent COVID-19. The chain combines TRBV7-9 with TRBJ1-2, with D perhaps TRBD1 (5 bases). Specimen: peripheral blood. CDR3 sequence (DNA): TGTGCCAGCAGCCGCGGGACGCAAAATGATGGCTACACCTTC. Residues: CASSRGTQNDGYTF.